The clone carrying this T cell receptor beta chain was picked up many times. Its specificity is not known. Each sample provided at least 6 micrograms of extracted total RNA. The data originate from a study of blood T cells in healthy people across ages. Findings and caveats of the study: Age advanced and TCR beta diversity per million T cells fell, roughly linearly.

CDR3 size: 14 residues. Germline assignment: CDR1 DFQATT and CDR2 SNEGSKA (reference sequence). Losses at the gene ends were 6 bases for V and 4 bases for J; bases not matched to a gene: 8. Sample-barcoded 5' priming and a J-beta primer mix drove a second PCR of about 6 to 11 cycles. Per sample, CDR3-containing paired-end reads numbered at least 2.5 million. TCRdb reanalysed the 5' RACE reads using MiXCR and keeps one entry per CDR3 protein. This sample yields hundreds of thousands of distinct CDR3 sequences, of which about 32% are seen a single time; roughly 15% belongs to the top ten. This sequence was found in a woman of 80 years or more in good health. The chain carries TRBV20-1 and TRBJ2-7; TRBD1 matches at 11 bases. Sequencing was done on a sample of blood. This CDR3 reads CSARPGQGGYEQYF. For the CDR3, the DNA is TGCAGTGCCAGACCGGGACAGGGGGGATACGAGCAGTACTTC.